This TCR beta chain originates from a study of early T cells in non-severe SARS-CoV-2 infection. This clonotype has ten or more counts. Attachment of unique molecular identifiers was made to individual cDNA molecules. MiXCR, run by TCRdb on the 5' RACE reads, gives a single entry per CDR3 protein. The sample records approximately 66,000 distinct CDR3 sequences, less than 15% being singletons. The germline V gene encodes CDR1 SGDLS and CDR2 YYNGEE. This CDR3 is built from 15 residues. Germline trimming cut 1 base from V and 4 bases from J; bases unmatched to any gene: 5. This sequence originates from an adult who was a healthcare worker with PCR-confirmed SARS-CoV-2 infection or an uninfected control (not recorded which). The sequenced sample consisted of whole blood. The chain combines TRBV9 with TRBJ2-7, with 10 positions matching TRBD2. CDR3 in amino acids: CASSVLSGGVYEQYF. CDR3 DNA: TGTGCCAGCAGCGTATTAAGCGGGGGGGTTTACGAGCAGTACTTC. Full variable domain (missing parts from reference TRBV9 and TRBJ2-7): DSGVTQTPKHLITATGQRVTLRCSPRSGDLSVYWYQQSLDQGLQFLIQYYNGEERAKGNILERFSAQQFPDLHSELNLSSLELGDSALYFCASSVLSGGVYEQYFGPGTRLTVT.